This TCR beta chain was identified in a study of T cells after yellow fever vaccination. General observations from the study: Detected again after the booster were most primary-vaccination clones, at 96% CD4 and 70% to 90% CD8.

Looked up from germline, CDR1 is DFQATT and CDR2 is SNEGSKA (reference sequence). The CDR3 spans 14 residues. Trimming took 4 bases from V and 3 from J, leaving 10 bases between them. On this clonotype: No antigen is known for it.

One entry per CDR3 protein results from TCRdb running MiXCR on the 5' RACE reads. This table holds 300,000 to 400,000 distinct CDR3 sequences, 6% to 8% found once. The chain recombines TRBV20-1 with TRBJ1-6; D perhaps matches TRBD1 (5 bases). The TCR comes from a man aged 25-40 years who received the YFV17D yellow fever vaccine. The specimen comprised PBMCs, sampled 5 days after the yellow fever booster vaccination. DNA of the CDR3: TGCAGTGCTAACGGGGGGAACTATAATTCACCCCTCCACTTT. Its protein is CSANGGNYNSPLHF.